Sequencing of this T cell receptor beta chain was carried out in a study of shared clonotypes between healthy human individuals (dated by TCRdb to the early 2020s). About the investigation overall: The cohort comprised a couple of women and a few men aged 18 to 49 years. The study deeply sequenced blood TCR repertoires of 5 or 6 healthy adults to estimate repertoire size and the extent of clonotype sharing between individuals. To increase sequencing depth and limit assay-specific biases, TCR repertoire library preparation and sequencing were carried out by different laboratories using diverse techniques. Between about 0.8 and 9.5 billion PBMCs per donor were obtained by leukapheresis. Study-wide conclusions, independent of this receptor: Based on pairwise subsampling, the degree of clonotype sharing among donors was expected to be affected by sequencing depth. Sampling was restricted to blood, and TCR repertoires in tissues likely differ from the TCR repertoires found in blood. Because the study included only a small number of donors, the genetic and exposure-history diversity represented was limited.

The germline ends are 10 bases apart after V is trimmed by 3 bases and J by 4 bases. The CDR3 runs 14 amino acids, cysteine and phenylalanine included. The kept DNA is CDR3 alone, 42 bases in frame from the first base. The germline V gene (reference sequence) specifies LNHDA as CDR1 and SQIVND as CDR2. TCR CDR3 regions were amplified from genomic DNA by multiplex PCR using the deep immunoSEQ assay. Genomic DNA extracted from each cell subset was distributed evenly over all wells of several immunoSEQ 96-well plates, and each plate served as one replicate. For unsorted PBMC, around 290 ng of genomic DNA, equivalent to approximately 30,000 T cell genomes, went into each replicate PCR. Unsorted PBMC genomic DNA was sequenced across ten immunoSEQ deep assay plates. The purified libraries were quantified using a Qubit 3.0 fluorometer, sized with a Bioanalyzer 2100, and then quantified again using the KAPA Library Quantification kit. Every immunoSEQ 96-well plate was sequenced on a dedicated single-read 150-cycle Illumina NextSeq 550 flow cell. Per the source publication's procedure: Because the immunoSEQ output included only junctional sequences and no quality scores, the filtering could not be the same as the filtering used for full-length reads. To assign V/J genes and CDR3, sequences were annotated against IMGT germline references using PyIR, a Python wrapper for IgBLAST v1.9. Reads with weak V/J assignments (E-value above 1e-6), missing CDR3, stop codons, out-of-frame junctions, or ambiguous translated residues were removed. A V3J clonotype was defined by an identical inferred V gene, J gene, and CDR3 amino acid sequence. Percentage overlap between repertoires was calculated by dividing the number of shared unique clonotypes by the size of the smaller repertoire. RTK rarefaction, the Chao1 estimator, and Recon v2.1 estimates of unobserved clonotypes were used to assess repertoire richness. In TCRdb, the immuneACCESS table is reduced to in-frame sequences with V and J assigned. These tables do not hold every clone; where another copy was compared, an unresolved V gene accounts for under half, and the others remain unexplained. The V and J calls and clone size are taken from that table; D and trimming were inferred from the DNA. Counted in this sample were about 510,000 clones; around 79% of them appeared once. The ten largest make up around 13% of the sample.

A single count supports this clone. Its antigen has not been determined. Base-call qualities are not available, and no considerably larger clone is one nucleotide away. The donors were healthy, HIV-negative adults with no recently reported acute infections or vaccinations. Every donor was a Caucasian adult living in Nashville, Tennessee, USA. For unsorted samples, 90 million or so PBMCs were counted and genomic DNA was extracted with the QIAamp DNA Blood Mini kit. Blood was collected by leukapheresis, and PBMCs were isolated by Ficoll-Histopaque density gradient centrifugation and then cryopreserved in liquid nitrogen vapor phase.

This receptor was taken from a woman in her 40s in good health. Some clones in this sample may be carry-over from other donors' samples. The sequenced sample consisted of PBMCs. The sequence is built from TRBV19 and TRBJ1-5; matching of 5 bases hints at TRBD1 as the D gene. The nucleotide sequence reads as follows: TGTGCCAGTAGTATGGGGGGTAGGAATCAGCCCCAGCATTTT. This encodes CASSMGGRNQPQHF.